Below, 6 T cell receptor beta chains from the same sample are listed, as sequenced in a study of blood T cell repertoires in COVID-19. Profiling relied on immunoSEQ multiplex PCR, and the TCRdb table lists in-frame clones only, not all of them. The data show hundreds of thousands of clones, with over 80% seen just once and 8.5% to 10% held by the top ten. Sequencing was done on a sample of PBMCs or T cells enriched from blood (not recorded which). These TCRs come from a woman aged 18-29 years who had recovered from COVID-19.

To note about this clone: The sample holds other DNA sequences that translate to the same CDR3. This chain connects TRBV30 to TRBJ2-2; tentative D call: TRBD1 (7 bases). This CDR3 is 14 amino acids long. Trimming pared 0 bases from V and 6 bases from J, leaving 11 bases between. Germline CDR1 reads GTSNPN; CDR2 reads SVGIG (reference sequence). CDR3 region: CAWSVRGAAGELFF. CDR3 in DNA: TGTGCCTGGAGTGTCAGGGGGGCCGCCGGGGAGCTGTTTTTT.

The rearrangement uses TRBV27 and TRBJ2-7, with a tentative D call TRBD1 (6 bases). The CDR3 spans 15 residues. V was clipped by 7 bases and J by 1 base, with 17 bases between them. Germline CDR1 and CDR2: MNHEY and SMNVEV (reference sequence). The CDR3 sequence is CASIPRGQPSYEQYF. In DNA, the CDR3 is TGTGCCAGCATTCCCCGAGGACAGCCATCCTACGAGCAGTACTTC.

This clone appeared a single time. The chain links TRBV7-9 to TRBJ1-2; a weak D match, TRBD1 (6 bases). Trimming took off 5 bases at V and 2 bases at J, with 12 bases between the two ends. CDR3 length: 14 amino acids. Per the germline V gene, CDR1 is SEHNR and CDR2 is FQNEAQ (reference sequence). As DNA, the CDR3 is TGTGCCAGCAGCCGACAGGTTTCGAACTATGGCTACACCTTC. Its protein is CASSRQVSNYGYTF.

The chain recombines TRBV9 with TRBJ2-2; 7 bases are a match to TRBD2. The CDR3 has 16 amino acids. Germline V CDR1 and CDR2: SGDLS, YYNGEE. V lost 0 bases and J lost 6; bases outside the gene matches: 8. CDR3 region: CASSVASGAVAGELFF. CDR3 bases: TGTGCCAGCAGCGTAGCAAGCGGGGCAGTCGCCGGGGAGCTGTTTTTT.

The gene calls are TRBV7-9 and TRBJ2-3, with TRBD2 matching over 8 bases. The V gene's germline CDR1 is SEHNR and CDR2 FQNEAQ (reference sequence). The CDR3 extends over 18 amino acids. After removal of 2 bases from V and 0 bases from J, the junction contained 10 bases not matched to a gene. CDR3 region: CASSLKRGTVFSTDTQYF. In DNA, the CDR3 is TGTGCCAGCAGCTTAAAGCGGGGGACGGTTTTTAGCACAGATACGCAGTATTTT.

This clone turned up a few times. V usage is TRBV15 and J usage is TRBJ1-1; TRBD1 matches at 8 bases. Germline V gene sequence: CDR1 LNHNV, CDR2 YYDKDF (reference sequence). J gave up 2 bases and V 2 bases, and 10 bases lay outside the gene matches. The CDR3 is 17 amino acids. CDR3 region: CATSRLWTGSTNTEAFF. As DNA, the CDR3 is TGTGCCACCAGCAGATTGTGGACAGGGTCCACCAACACTGAAGCTTTCTTT.